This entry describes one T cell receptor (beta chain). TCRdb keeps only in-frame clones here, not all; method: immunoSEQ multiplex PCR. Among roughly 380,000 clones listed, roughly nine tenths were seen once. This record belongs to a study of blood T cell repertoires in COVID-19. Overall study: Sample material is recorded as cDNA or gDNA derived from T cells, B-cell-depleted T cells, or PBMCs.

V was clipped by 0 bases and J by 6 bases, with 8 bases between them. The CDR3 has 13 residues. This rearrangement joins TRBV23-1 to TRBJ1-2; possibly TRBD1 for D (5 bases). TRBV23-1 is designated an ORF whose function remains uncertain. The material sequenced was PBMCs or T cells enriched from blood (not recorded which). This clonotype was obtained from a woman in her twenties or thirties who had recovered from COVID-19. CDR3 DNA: TGCGCCAGCAGTCAATCAGCGGGGGATGGCTACACCTTC. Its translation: CASSQSAGDGYTF.